This TCR beta chain appears in the sequencing data of a study of post-analysis software for immune sequencing data. Study in general: Secondary progressive, relapsing-remitting and progressive-relapsing multiple sclerosis were among the included disease courses.

This clonotype has more than one count but fewer than ten. Its antigen is unknown. Study conclusions and caveats: Clustering by F measure revealed strong co-clustering among samples prepared together in one batch. Significantly decreased normalized Chao1 diversity was recorded for multiple sclerosis patients relative to controls. Elevated frequency relative to controls characterized several TRBV segments in patients, TRBV5-6, TRBV5-1 and TRBV20-1 among them.

Deletions cut 5 bases from V and 0 bases from J, with 12 bases between. CDR1 and CDR2 from the germline V gene are SGHRS and YFSETQ. The CDR3 is 15 amino acids. TCR beta libraries were prepared from cDNA with unique molecular identifiers. The authors obtained 400,000 to 600,000 cDNA molecules from roughly 1.1 to 9.2 million T cells. MiXCR was run by TCRdb on the PCR reads, yielding one entry per CDR3 protein. In the table there are roughly 800,000 distinct CDR3 sequences, 25% to 30% of which are singletons. This TCR derives from a girl between 10 and 17 years old with multiple sclerosis. Sample: blood. J is TRBJ2-4 and V is TRBV5-1, with D perhaps matching TRBD1 (6 bases). The CDR3 sequence: CASSFGQLAKNIQYF. CDR3 sequence (DNA): TGCGCCAGCAGTTTTGGACAGCTAGCCAAAAACATTCAGTACTTC.